This T cell receptor beta chain stems from a study of T cell repertoires in cytomegalovirus infection. With 7 bases removed from V and 4 bases from J, the gap between germline ends came to 22 bases. This CDR3 is built from 16 residues. Germline CDR1 reads SGHTA; CDR2 reads FQGNSA. This clonotype was seen many times. Its target is not known. Each CDR3 protein is one row after TCRdb ran MiXCR on the reads. The sample holds 27,000 or so distinct CDR3 sequences, about 20% seen once. The sequence was obtained from a human donor in good health (CMV status not recorded). Some clones in this sample may be carry-over from other donors' samples. Sequencing used CD8+ T cells from cultured PBMCs, obtained from culture after CMV antigen stimulation. The chain links TRBV7-2 to TRBJ2-5, with D perhaps being TRBD1 or TRBD2 (5 bases each). The CDR3 DNA reads TGTGCCAGCACCGAGGGATGGGGCGGAGGTCGAGAGACCCAGTACTTC. Residues: CASTEGWGGGRETQYF.